The 23 T cell receptor beta chains presented below share a single source sample, sequenced in a study of blood T cells in healthy people across ages. Next came a second PCR, run for about 7 to 11 cycles, which used a sample-barcoded 5' primer along with a J-beta primer mix. Via MiXCR, TCRdb re-called the 5' RACE reads, giving one row per CDR3 protein. The table lists about 1.6 million distinct CDR3 sequences, 34% of them singletons. Material: blood. These receptors came from a woman in her 30s in good health.

The rearrangement joins TRBV30 to TRBJ2-1, with 7 positions matching TRBD2. V lost 2 bases and J lost 1; bases outside the gene matches: 8. This CDR3 is built from 16 residues. Germline V lookup: CDR1 GTSNPN, CDR2 SVGIG (reference sequence). CDR3 DNA sequence: TGTGCCTGGAGTCGATTCGGGGGGAATTCCTACAATGAGCAGTTCTTC. As protein: CAWSRFGGNSYNEQFF.

The chain joins TRBV30 to TRBJ2-5; 8 positions match TRBD1. CDR3 length: 14 residues. Germline V lookup: CDR1 GTSNPN, CDR2 SVGIG (reference sequence). V lost 1 base and J lost 5; bases outside the gene matches: 6. The CDR3 here is CAWSANRGWETQYF. CDR3 nucleotide sequence: TGTGCCTGGAGTGCTAACAGGGGGTGGGAGACCCAGTACTTC. Full variable domain (remainder filled in from reference TRBV30 and TRBJ2-5): SQTIHQWPATLVQPVGSPLSLECTVEGTSNPNLYWYRQAAGRGLQLLFYSVGIGQISSEVPQNLSASRPQDRQFILSSKKLLLSDSGFYLCAWSANRGWETQYFGPGTRLLVL.

V and J are TRBV7-9 and TRBJ2-7; a possible D gene is TRBD1 (6 bases). This CDR3 contains 15 residues. Looked up from germline, CDR1 is SEHNR and CDR2 is FQNEAQ (reference sequence). Trimming took off 8 bases at V and 2 bases at J, with 19 bases between the two ends. In nucleotides, the CDR3 is TGTGCCAGCGGCTATACGACAGGTTCACCCTACGAGCAGTACTTC. Translated, it gives CASGYTTGSPYEQYF.

The genes are TRBV28 and TRBJ2-7; D may be TRBD1 (6 bases). The CDR3 runs 15 residues. V was trimmed by 6 bases and J by 1 base, leaving 16 bases between them. CDR1 and CDR2 (germline): MDHEN, SYDVKM. In nucleotides, the CDR3 is TGTGCCAGCAGGGGTGGACAGCCCGGGTCCTACGAGCAGTACTTC. Its translation: CASRGGQPGSYEQYF.

This clonotype was detected only a few times. This sequence joins TRBV4-2 and TRBJ2-4; D is unresolved. TRBJ2-7 matches the DNA end more closely, so the J call is doubtful. The CDR3 is made up of 13 amino acids. The V gene's germline CDR1 is LGHNA and CDR2 YNFKEQ. Here the CDR3 reads CASGSPGTDEQYF. The CDR3 DNA sequence: TGTGCCAGCGGTTCTCCCGGTACGGACGAGCAGTACTTC.

This sequence joins TRBV28 and TRBJ2-1; D gene unclear. V shed 7 bases and J shed 4 bases, with 14 bases lying between them. The CDR3 loop spans 14 amino acids. Germline V gene lookup returns CDR1 MDHEN and CDR2 SYDVKM. The CDR3 here is CASTSGQRYNEQFF. The CDR3 DNA sequence: TGTGCCAGCACCTCGGGCCAAAGGTACAATGAGCAGTTCTTC.

The chain uses TRBV6-1 and TRBJ1-1, with D possibly TRBD1 on 6 matching bases. V lost 2 bases and J 3 bases, leaving 13 bases between the germline ends. Germline V gene lookup returns CDR1 MNHNS and CDR2 SASEGT. The CDR3 has 15 amino acids. CDR3 region: CASSERRGGYTEAFF. The CDR3 coding sequence is TGTGCCAGCAGTGAACGGAGGGGGGGGTACACTGAAGCTTTCTTT.

The count of this clonotype is one. At one of its ends the junction is not consistent with the germline gene, which may arise from a read error. This chain uses TRBV24-1 with TRBJ2-1; TRBD1 aligns across 11 bases. The CDR3 is 13 residues long. Germline CDR1 KGHDR, CDR2 SFDVKD. The CDR3 region is CATGTGGSNGQFF. CDR3 DNA: TGTGCCACAGGGACAGGGGGTTCCAATGGGCAGTTCTTC.

Notes on this clonotype: The junction departs from the called germline gene at one end, perhaps through a read error. The chain's CDR3 is CTSSLGPQETQYF. CDR3 DNA: TGCACCAGCAGCTTGGGCCCTCAAGAGACCCAGTACTTC. This chain uses TRBV5-1 with TRBJ2-5; no clear D gene. Germline V CDR1 and CDR2: SGHRS, YFSETQ. This CDR3 is built from 13 residues.

This clonotype was picked up many times. The J gene is TRBJ2-3, the V gene TRBV7-2, with D perhaps matching TRBD1 (6 bases). This CDR3 has 15 amino acids. The V and J ends lost 5 bases and 0 bases respectively, with 12 bases between them. Germline V gene sequence: CDR1 SGHTA, CDR2 FQGNSA. CDR3 sequence reads: CASSRDRLSTDTQYF. CDR3 bases: TGTGCCAGCAGCCGCGACAGGCTCAGCACAGATACGCAGTATTTT.

Only a few counts were recorded for this clonotype. The chain recombines TRBV9 with TRBJ2-5; 7 bases map to TRBD2. The CDR3 is 15 residues long. V was pared by 3 bases and J by 5 bases, with 10 bases of the junction left unmatched. Per the germline V gene, CDR1 is SGDLS and CDR2 is YYNGEE. The CDR3 DNA is TGTGCCAGCAGCGCAACGGGGAGGGCTGGGGAGACCCAGTACTTC. Protein: CASSATGRAGETQYF. The variable domain in full, completed from reference TRBV9 and TRBJ2-5, reads DSGVTQTPKHLITATGQRVTLRCSPRSGDLSVYWYQQSLDQGLQFLIQYYNGEERAKGNILERFSAQQFPDLHSELNLSSLELGDSALYFCASSATGRAGETQYFGPGTRLLVL.

This clonotype appeared many times. An end of the junction differs from the germline gene, which may be a read error. The V gene is TRBV11-2, the J gene TRBJ2-5; D gene ambiguous. The CDR3 runs to 14 residues. Germline V gene data show CDR1 as SGHAT and CDR2 as FQNNGV. This chain's CDR3 is CASSWEGFGETQYF. In DNA form, the CDR3 reads TGCGCCAGCAGCTGGGAAGGGTTTGGGGAGACCCAGTACTTC.

Many counts were recorded for this clonotype. In DNA form, the CDR3 reads TGTGCCACCCAGACAGGAGGAGATGAGCAGTTCTTC. Its protein is CATQTGGDEQFF. The V gene is TRBV6-1, the J gene TRBJ2-1, with D maybe TRBD1 (6 bases). V lost 10 bases and J 8 bases, leaving 15 bases between the germline ends. Per germline, CDR1 MNHNS and CDR2 SASEGT. The CDR3 has 12 residues.

The chain uses TRBV29-1 and TRBJ2-1; possibly TRBD2 for D (6 bases). Germline V gene sequence: CDR1 SQVTM, CDR2 ANQGSEA. V dropped 2 bases and J dropped 7 bases, with 24 bases sitting between them. The CDR3 contains 17 residues. The CDR3 bases are TGCAGCGTTGAATATGCGCGGGGCGATAAGTGGGTGAATGAGCAGTTCTTC. This codes for CSVEYARGDKWVNEQFF.

This chain connects TRBV2 to TRBJ2-1; TRBD1 is a possible D gene (5 bases). This CDR3 contains 13 residues. V lost 4 bases to trimming and J lost 7 bases, with 11 bases between them. CDR1 and CDR2 from the germline V gene are SNHLY and FYNNEI. The CDR3 loop is CASSGPTANEQFF. For the CDR3, the DNA is TGTGCCAGCAGTGGCCCGACAGCAAATGAGCAGTTCTTC.

The chain is built from TRBV14 and TRBJ1-2, with a possible D match to TRBD1 (5 bases). The germline CDR1 and CDR2 sequences are SGHDN and FVKESK. This CDR3 region has 13 residues. Trimming left V 1 base short and J 8 bases short, with 11 bases between. In nucleotides, the CDR3 is TGTGCCAGCAGCCAAGTTGGGGGTTTCGGCTACACCTTC. It codes for CASSQVGGFGYTF.

The chain couples TRBV5-6 to TRBJ2-7, with TRBD1 as a possible D gene (6 bases). The V gene lost 2 bases and the J gene lost 3 bases, with 18 bases spanning the gap. CDR1 and CDR2 (germline): SGHDT, YYEEEE. This CDR3 comprises 16 residues. Written as DNA, the CDR3 is TGTGCCAGCAGCTTACCAGGGGACCTTCACGACTACGAGCAGTACTTC. Encoded protein: CASSLPGDLHDYEQYF.

This clonotype was seen a handful of times. This chain uses TRBV5-8 with TRBJ2-5; unclear D gene. The CDR3 runs 16 residues. Germline assignment: CDR1 SGHTS and CDR2 YDEGEE. The ends were cut back, 3 bases at V and 4 bases at J, with 19 bases in the middle. The CDR3 loop is CASSSALGRTGETQYF. Written as DNA, the CDR3 is TGTGCCAGCAGCTCCGCTCTGGGCCGGACGGGAGAGACCCAGTACTTC.

This clonotype was found a few times. This chain connects TRBV20-1 to TRBJ1-2; tentative D call: TRBD1 (5 bases). The ends were cut back, 3 bases at V and 4 bases at J, with 12 bases in the middle. CDR1 and CDR2 (germline): DFQATT, SNEGSKA (reference sequence). The CDR3 is made up of 13 amino acids. For the CDR3, the DNA is TGCAGTGCTAGTCAAGGGGCGGGCTATGGCTACACCTTC. Residues: CSASQGAGYGYTF.

CDR3 nucleotides: TGTGCCAGCAGTCGACGACTAGCGGGAGGGCCGGGTGAGCAGTACTTC. This translates into CASSRRLAGGPGEQYF. V is TRBV27 and J is TRBJ2-5; 14 bases are a match to TRBD2. In germline, CDR1 is MNHEY, CDR2 SMNVEV (reference sequence). CDR3 length: 16 residues. Unmatched junction bases numbered 13, after V lost 5 bases and J lost 11 bases.

The chain joins TRBV20-1 to TRBJ2-4; possibly TRBD2 for D (6 bases). Trimming cost V 1 base and J 8 bases, with 15 bases left between them. The CDR3 spans 14 residues. Per the germline V gene, CDR1 is DFQATT and CDR2 is SNEGSKA (reference sequence). The CDR3 here is CSARVGGTVDIQYF. The CDR3 DNA reads as TGCAGTGCTAGAGTCGGAGGGACGGTGGACATTCAGTACTTC.

This chain connects TRBV10-3 to TRBJ2-1, with TRBD2 matching 10 bases. Germline assignment: CDR1 ENHRY and CDR2 SYGVKD. The CDR3 extends over 14 amino acids. The CDR3: CVTGAGGPYNEQFF. The CDR3 DNA sequence: TGTGTCACCGGAGCGGGGGGGCCTTACAATGAGCAGTTCTTC.

The CDR3 reads CASSSSGTPKEQYF. In DNA form, the CDR3 reads TGTGCCAGCAGCAGCTCCGGGACGCCGAAAGAGCAGTACTTC. The gene calls are TRBV7-9 and TRBJ2-4; tentatively, D is TRBD1 or TRBD2 (5 bases each). The germline V and J ends were trimmed by 5 bases and 13 bases, with 21 bases remaining between them. This CDR3 contains 14 residues. From germline, CDR1 is SEHNR and CDR2 FQNEAQ (reference sequence).